The following is a T cell receptor (beta chain) sequence with its context. The sample is drawn from a study of technical replicates of blood from several donors. Clones were sequenced by immunoSEQ multiplex PCR, and TCRdb holds only the in-frame ones, with some missing. The table shows 75,000 to 90,000 clones, with just over 90% occurring only once. This CDR3 is 18 amino acids long. CDR1 is LNHDA, CDR2 SQIVND, per germline (reference sequence). V was clipped by 5 bases and J by 4 bases, with 26 bases between them. This clonotype originated in a human donor in good health. Sequenced input: T cells isolated from PBMCs. The chain is built from TRBV19 and TRBJ1-2; unclear D gene. CDR3 nucleotide sequence: TGTGCCAGTAGTCTAAAATTGGCGGGTAGGGCTCTAGGCTATGGCTACACCTTC. This encodes CASSLKLAGRALGYGYTF.